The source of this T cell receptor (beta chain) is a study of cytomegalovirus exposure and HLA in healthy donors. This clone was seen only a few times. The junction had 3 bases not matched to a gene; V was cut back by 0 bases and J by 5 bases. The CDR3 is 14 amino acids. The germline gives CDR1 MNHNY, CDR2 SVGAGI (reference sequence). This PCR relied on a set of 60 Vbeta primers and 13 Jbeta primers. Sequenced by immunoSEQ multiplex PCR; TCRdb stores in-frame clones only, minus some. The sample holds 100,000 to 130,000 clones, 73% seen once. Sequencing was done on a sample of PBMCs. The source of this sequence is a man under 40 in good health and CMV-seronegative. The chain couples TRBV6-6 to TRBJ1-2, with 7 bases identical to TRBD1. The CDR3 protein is CASSYSQGRYGYTF. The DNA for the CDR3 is TGTGCCAGCAGTTACTCACAGGGGCGATATGGCTACACCTTC.